The 6 T cell receptor beta chains given below trace back to one sample, sequenced in a study of memory CD4+ T cells and cytomegalovirus serostatus. The sort gate was single viable CD3+CD4+CD8-CD45RO+ cells for memory CD4+ T cells. TCRdb keeps only in-frame clones here, not all; method: immunoSEQ multiplex PCR. The repertoire includes 30,000 to 40,000 clones, under 80% of them detected once, and around 0.63% sits in the top ten. Sequenced input: memory CD4+ T cells from blood. These receptors originate from an adult in good health and CMV-seronegative. Some clones in this sample may be carry-over from other donors' samples.

The rearrangement uses TRBV7-9 and TRBJ1-1; D perhaps matches TRBD1 (6 bases). The CDR3 contains 16 residues. Trimming took 0 bases from V and 0 from J, leaving 11 bases between them. Germline loops: CDR1 SEHNR, CDR2 FQNEAQ (reference sequence). The CDR3 protein is CASSLAPGEMNTEAFF. The CDR3 coding sequence is TGTGCCAGCAGCTTAGCTCCAGGGGAAATGAACACTGAAGCTTTCTTT.

This clone was recorded a few times. The chain links TRBV2 to TRBJ1-2; D is uncertain. The CDR3 length is 14 residues. CDR1 and CDR2 from the germline V gene are SNHLY and FYNNEI. V shed 5 bases and J shed 4 bases, with 14 bases lying between them. The chain's CDR3 is CASSPVSGPYGYTF. CDR3 nucleotides: TGTGCCAGCAGTCCCGTGAGTGGGCCCTATGGCTACACCTTC.

The V and J genes are TRBV15 and TRBJ1-5; weak D call: TRBD1 (5 bases). This CDR3 region has 15 residues. Germline values: CDR1 LNHNV, CDR2 YYDKDF (reference sequence). V dropped 0 bases and J dropped 7 bases, with 13 bases sitting between them. CDR3 amino acids: CATSRDRVEGQPQHF. The CDR3 DNA is TGTGCCACCAGCAGAGACAGGGTGGAGGGACAGCCCCAGCATTTT. The variable domain in full, with the rest retrieved from reference TRBV15 and TRBJ1-5, is DAMVIQNPRYQVTQFGKPVTLSCSQTLNHNVMYWYQQKSSQAPKLLFHYYDKDFNNEADTPDNFQSRRPNTSFCFLDIRSPGLGDTAMYLCATSRDRVEGQPQHFGDGTRLSIL.

A few counts support this clone. The rearrangement joins TRBV18 to TRBJ1-1; D perhaps matches TRBD1 (6 bases). Germline V CDR1 and CDR2: KGHSH, LQKENI. This CDR3 has 18 residues. The V end was cut by 1 base, the J end by 0 bases, with 18 bases between. CDR3 in DNA: TGTGCCAGCTCACCACAACAGGGCAGGGACGGATTGAACACTGAAGCTTTCTTT. Encoded protein: CASSPQQGRDGLNTEAFF.

The V and J genes are TRBV27 and TRBJ2-7; the D is unclear. V was clipped by 8 bases and J by 6 bases, with 8 bases between them. The CDR3 length is 10 residues. Per germline, CDR1 MNHEY and CDR2 SMNVEV (reference sequence). The CDR3 DNA sequence: TGTGCCAGCGGGCTTCCCGAGCAGTACTTC. It translates to CASGLPEQYF.

CDR3 sequence reads: CAIRRGQGGGTDTQYF. CDR3 sequence (DNA): TGTGCCATCAGACGAGGGCAGGGCGGGGGCACAGATACGCAGTATTTT. The chain uses TRBV10-3 and TRBJ2-3; weak D call: TRBD2 (6 bases). The germline gives CDR1 ENHRY, CDR2 SYGVKD. Trimming cost V 6 bases and J 1 base, with 17 bases left between them. The CDR3 has 16 amino acids.